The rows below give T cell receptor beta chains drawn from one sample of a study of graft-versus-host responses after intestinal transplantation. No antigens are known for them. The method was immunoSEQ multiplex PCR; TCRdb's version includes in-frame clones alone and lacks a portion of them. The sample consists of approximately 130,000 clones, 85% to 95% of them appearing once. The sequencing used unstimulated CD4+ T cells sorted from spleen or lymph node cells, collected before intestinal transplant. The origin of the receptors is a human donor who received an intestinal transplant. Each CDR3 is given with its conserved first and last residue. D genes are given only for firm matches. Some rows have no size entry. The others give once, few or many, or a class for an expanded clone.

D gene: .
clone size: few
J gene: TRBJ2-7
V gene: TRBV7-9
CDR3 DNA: TGTGCCAGCAGCTTATTTGCACTAGCTGAGGAGCAGTACTTC
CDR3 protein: CASSLFALAEEQYF

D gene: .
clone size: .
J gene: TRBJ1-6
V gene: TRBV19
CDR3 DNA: TGTGCCAGTAGTATCCGGGACCGCGGCGCACCCCTCCACTTT
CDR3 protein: CASSIRDRGAPLHF

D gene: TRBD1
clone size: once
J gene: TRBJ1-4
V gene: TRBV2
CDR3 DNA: TGTGCCAGCAGTGAAGCCCTACCGCTCCCGGGACAGGGTGGGGAGTCTAATGAAAAACTGTTTTTT
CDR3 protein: CASSEALPLPGQGGESNEKLFF

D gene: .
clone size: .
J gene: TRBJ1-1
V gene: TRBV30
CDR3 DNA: TGTGCCTGGAGTGTTGTGGGGCTCATGAACACTGAAGCTTTCTTT
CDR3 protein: CAWSVVGLMNTEAFF

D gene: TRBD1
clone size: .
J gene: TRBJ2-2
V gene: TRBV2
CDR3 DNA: TGTGCCAGCAGTGAATTCCTCGGAGGGACAGGATTTAACACCGGGGAGCTGTTTTTT
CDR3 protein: CASSEFLGGTGFNTGELFF

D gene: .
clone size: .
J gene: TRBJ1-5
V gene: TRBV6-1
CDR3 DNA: TGTGCCAGCAGTGAAATACCCGCATCCCCCCAGCATTTT
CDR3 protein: CASSEIPASPQHF

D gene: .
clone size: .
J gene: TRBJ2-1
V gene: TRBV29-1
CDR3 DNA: TGCAGCGTTGGGGTAGGTAAGAGGTCCTACAATGAGCAGTTCTTC
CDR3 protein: CSVGVGKRSYNEQFF

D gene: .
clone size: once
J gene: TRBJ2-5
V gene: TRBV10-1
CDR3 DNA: TGCGCCAGCAGTGAGAGCAGGGGAGGAGGGCAAGAGACCCAGTACTTC
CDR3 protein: CASSESRGGGQETQYF

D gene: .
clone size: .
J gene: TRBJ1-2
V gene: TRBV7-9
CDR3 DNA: TGTGCCAGCAGCGAAATGATTGCGTCGAATGCTAACTATGGCTACACCTTC
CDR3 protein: CASSEMIASNANYGYTF

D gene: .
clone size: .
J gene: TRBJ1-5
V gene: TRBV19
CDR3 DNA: TGTGCCAGTAGTATCGGCCTCCTCAGGGGCAATCAGCCCCAGCATTTT
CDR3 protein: CASSIGLLRGNQPQHF

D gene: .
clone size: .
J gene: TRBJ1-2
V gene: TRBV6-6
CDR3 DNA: TGTGCCAGCAGTTACACCGGGGACATCTATGGCTACACCTTC
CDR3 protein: CASSYTGDIYGYTF

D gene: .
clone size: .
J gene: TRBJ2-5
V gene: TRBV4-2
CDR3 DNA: TGTGCCAGCAGCCTGGGCAGGCAAGAGACCCAGTACTTC
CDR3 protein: CASSLGRQETQYF

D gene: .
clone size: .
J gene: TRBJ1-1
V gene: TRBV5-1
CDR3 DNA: TGCGCCAGCAGCTTTATTGCGGGGGAGGGACGCGAAGCTTTCTTT
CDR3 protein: CASSFIAGEGREAFF

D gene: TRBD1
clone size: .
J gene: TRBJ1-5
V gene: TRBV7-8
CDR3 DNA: TGTGCCAGCAGCTGGACAGGGGAGGGGGTGCCCCAGCATTTT
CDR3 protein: CASSWTGEGVPQHF

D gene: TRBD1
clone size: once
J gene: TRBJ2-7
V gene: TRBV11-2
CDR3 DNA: TGTGCCAGCAGCCCATCAGGGGGATCCTACGAGCAGTACTTC
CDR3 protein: CASSPSGGSYEQYF

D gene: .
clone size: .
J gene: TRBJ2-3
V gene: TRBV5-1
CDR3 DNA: TGCGCCAGCAGCTTGCTTGGAGTCCCTAGCACAGATACGCAGTATTTT
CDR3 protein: CASSLLGVPSTDTQYF

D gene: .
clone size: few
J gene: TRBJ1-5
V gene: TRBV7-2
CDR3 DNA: TGTGCCAGCAGCTTAGGAGTTCAGCCCCAGCATTTT
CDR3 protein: CASSLGVQPQHF

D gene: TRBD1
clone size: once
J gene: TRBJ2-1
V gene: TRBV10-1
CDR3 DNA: TGCGCCAGCAGATCCGGGACAGGGGAAGTCAATGAGCAGTTCTTC
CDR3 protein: CASRSGTGEVNEQFF

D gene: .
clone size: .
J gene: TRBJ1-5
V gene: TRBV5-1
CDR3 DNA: TGCGCCAGCAGCTTCGACCGGGCGGGGAGCAATCAGCCCCAGCATTTT
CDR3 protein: CASSFDRAGSNQPQHF

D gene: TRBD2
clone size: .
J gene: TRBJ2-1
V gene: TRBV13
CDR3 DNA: TGTGCCAGCAGCCCCGTTGCGGGGGTCTACAATGAGCAGTTCTTC
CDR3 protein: CASSPVAGVYNEQFF

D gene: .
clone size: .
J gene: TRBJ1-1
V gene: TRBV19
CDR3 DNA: TGTGCCAGTAGTATGGGGGGATACACTGAAGCTTTCTTT
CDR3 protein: CASSMGGYTEAFF

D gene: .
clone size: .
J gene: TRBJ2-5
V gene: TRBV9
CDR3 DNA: TGTGCCAGCAGCCCTAGGTCTGCGGGGGCCGGAGAAGAGACCCAGTACTTC
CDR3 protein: CASSPRSAGAGEETQYF

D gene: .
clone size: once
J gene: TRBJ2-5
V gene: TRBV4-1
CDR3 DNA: TGCGCCAGCAGCCAGTCGATCCCGGAGACCCAGTACTTC
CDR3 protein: CASSQSIPETQYF

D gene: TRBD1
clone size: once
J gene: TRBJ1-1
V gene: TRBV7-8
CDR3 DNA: TGTGCCAGCAGCTTAAGGAGGGACAGTTTGAACACTGAAGCTTTCTTT
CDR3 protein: CASSLRRDSLNTEAFF

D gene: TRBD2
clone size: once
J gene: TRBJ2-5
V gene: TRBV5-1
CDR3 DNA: TGCGCCAGCAGCTTGGGCGGGGGAGAGACCCAGTACTTC
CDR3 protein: CASSLGGGETQYF

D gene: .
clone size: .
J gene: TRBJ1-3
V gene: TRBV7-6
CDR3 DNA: TGTGCCAGCAGCTTGAGACAGGCAACTGGGAACACCATATATTTT
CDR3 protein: CASSLRQATGNTIYF

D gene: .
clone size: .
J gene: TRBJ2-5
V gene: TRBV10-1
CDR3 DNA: TGCGCCAGCAGTGAGTCGCGGAACCAAGAGACCCAGTACTTC
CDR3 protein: CASSESRNQETQYF

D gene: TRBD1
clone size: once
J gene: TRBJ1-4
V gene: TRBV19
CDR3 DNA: TGTGCCAGTAGTATACAGGGGGGGGAAAAACTGTTTTTT
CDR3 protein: CASSIQGGEKLFF

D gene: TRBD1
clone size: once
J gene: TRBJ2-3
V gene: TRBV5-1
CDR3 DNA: TGCGCCAGCAGCACCGGGACAGCTACTACAGATACGCAGTATTTT
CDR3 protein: CASSTGTATTDTQYF

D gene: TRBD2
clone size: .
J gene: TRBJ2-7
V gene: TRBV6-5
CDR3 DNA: TGTGCCAGCAGTTACTCAGTTAGCGGGGGGGTGTACGAGCAGTACTTC
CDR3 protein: CASSYSVSGGVYEQYF

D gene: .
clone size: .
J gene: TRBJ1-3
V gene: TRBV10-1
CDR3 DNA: TGCGCCAGCAGTGACCGAGGCTCTGGAAACACCATATATTTT
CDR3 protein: CASSDRGSGNTIYF

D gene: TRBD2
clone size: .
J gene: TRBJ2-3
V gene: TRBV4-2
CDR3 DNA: TGTGCCAGCAGCCCCCGGACTAGCGCAAACACAGATACGCAGTATTTT
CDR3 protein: CASSPRTSANTDTQYF

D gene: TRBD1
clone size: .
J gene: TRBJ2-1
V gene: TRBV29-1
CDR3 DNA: TGCAGCACCCGGGACAGGGGGTCCTACAATGAGCAGTTCTTC
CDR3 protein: CSTRDRGSYNEQFF

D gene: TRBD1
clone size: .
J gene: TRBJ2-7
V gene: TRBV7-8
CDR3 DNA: TGTGCCAGCACCGACGGGAGCCGGACAGGGAAATACGAGCAGTACTTC
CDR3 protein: CASTDGSRTGKYEQYF

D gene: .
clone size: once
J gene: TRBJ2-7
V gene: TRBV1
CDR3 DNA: TGCACCAGCAGCCAAGTAGGAAGGGGGGTCACCTACGAGCAGTACTTC
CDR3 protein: CTSSQVGRGVTYEQYF

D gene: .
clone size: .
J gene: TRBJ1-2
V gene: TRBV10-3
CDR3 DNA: TGTGCCATCAGTGAGTCGTATCTGGGGGCAAATGGCTACACCTTC
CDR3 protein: CAISESYLGANGYTF

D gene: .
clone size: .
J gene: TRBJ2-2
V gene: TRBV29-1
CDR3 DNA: TGCAGCGCCCCGGGCAGCACCGGGGAGCTGTTTTTT
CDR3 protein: CSAPGSTGELFF

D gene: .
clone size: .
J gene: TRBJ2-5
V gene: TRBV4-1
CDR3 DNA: TGCGCCAGCAGCCCACCTACAGGGCTAGAGACCCAGTACTTC
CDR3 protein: CASSPPTGLETQYF

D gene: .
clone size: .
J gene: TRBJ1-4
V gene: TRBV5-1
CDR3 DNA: TGCGCCAGCAGCTTACTTACCGGGACTAATGAAAAACTGTTTTTT
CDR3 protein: CASSLLTGTNEKLFF

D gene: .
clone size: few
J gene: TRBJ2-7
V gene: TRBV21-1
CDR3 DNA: TGTGCCAGCATTGCAGGGTCCTACGAGCAGTACTTC
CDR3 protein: CASIAGSYEQYF

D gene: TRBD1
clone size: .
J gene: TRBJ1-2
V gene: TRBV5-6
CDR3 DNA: TGTGCCAGCAGCTTGGGTCAGGGGGTCTTCTATGGCTACACCTTC
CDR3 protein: CASSLGQGVFYGYTF

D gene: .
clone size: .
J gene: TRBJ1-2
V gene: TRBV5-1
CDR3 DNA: TGCGCCAGCAGCTTAGAGGGTCACTCCCGGGCCCTAGATGGCTACACCTTC
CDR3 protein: CASSLEGHSRALDGYTF

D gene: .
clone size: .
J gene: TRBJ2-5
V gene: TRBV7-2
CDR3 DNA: TGTGCCAGCAGCTTAAACAAACAAGAGACCCAGTACTTC
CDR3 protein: CASSLNKQETQYF

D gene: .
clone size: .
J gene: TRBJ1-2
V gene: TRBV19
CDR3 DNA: TGTGCCAGTACTCCAGGGAGAACCGACTATGGCTACACCTTC
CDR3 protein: CASTPGRTDYGYTF

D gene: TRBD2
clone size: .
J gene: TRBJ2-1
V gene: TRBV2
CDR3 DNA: TGTGCCAGCAGTGAACAAGCGGGGACCTACAATGAGCAGTTCTTC
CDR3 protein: CASSEQAGTYNEQFF

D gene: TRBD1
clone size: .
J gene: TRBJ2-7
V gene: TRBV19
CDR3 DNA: TGTGCCAGTAGTATAGATCGGGACAGAGCCTACGAGCAGTACTTC
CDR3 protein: CASSIDRDRAYEQYF

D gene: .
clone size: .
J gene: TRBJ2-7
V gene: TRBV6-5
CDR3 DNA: TGTGCCAGCAGTTTGAACAGAGGGCGCGAGCAGTACTTC
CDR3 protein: CASSLNRGREQYF

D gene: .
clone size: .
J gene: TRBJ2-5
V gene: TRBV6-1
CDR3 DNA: TGTGCCAGCAGTGAAGTTTCAGGGGCGAGCGTGACCCAGTACTTC
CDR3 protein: CASSEVSGASVTQYF

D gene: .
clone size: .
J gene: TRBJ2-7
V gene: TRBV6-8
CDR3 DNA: TGTACCAGCACCCACGGGGGCCCCCCTACCTACGAGCAGTACTTC
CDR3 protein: CTSTHGGPPTYEQYF

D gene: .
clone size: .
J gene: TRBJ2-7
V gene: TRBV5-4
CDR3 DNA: TGTGCCAGCAGCCCCAGGGGGGGGGATAACTACGAGCAGTACTTC
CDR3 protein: CASSPRGGDNYEQYF

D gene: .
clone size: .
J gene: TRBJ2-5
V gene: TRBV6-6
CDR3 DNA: TGTGCCAGCAGTTACAACCGGGACCGCCGGACGGCCCAGTACTTC
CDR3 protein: CASSYNRDRRTAQYF

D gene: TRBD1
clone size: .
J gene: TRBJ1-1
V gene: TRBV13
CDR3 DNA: TGTGCCAGCAGGACCGGACAGGACACTGAAGCTTTCTTT
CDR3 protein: CASRTGQDTEAFF

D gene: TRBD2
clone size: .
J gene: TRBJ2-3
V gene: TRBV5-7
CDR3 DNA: TGTGCCAGCAGCTCCACTAGCGGCACAGATACGCAGTATTTT
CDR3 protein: CASSSTSGTDTQYF

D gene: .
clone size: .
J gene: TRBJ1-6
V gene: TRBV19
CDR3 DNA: TGTGCCAGTTCCCGCCGATACCCACCTTATAATTCACCCCTCCACTTT
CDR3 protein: CASSRRYPPYNSPLHF

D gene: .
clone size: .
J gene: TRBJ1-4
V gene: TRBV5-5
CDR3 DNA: TGTGCCAGCAGCTTCAATAATGAAAAACTGTTTTTT
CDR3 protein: CASSFNNEKLFF